A selection of T cell receptor beta chains follows, all from one sample in a study of breast tumors, draining lymph nodes, adjacent tissues. TCRdb recomputed calls from the multiplex PCR reads with MiXCR, one row per CDR3 protein. Of approximately 89,000 distinct CDR3 sequences in the sample, approximately 31% were seen once. The specimen was axillary lymph node tissue. All receptors derive from a female donor with breast cancer. Some clones in this sample may be carry-over from other donors' samples. CDR3s include the opening cysteine and the closing phenylalanine or tryptophan. Fields, in order: D gene, clone size, V gene, J gene, CDR3 DNA, CDR3 protein. D genes are given only for firm matches. Only part of the rows carry a size: once, few, many, or a class if the clone is expanded.

-	many	TRBV19	TRBJ1-2	TGTGCCAGCACCCGGAAGAACGGTCCCTATGGCTACACCTTC	CASTRKNGPYGYTF
-	many	TRBV15	TRBJ2-1	TGTGCCACCAGGAGAGATCAACGGGTTCACAATGAGCAGTTCTTC	CATRRDQRVHNEQFF
-	many	TRBV20-1	TRBJ2-1	TGCAGTGCTCGCGCGCGGAGTGACAATGAGCAGTTCTTC	CSARARSDNEQFF
-	few	TRBV7-6	TRBJ1-1	TGTGCCAGCAGCTTCGGCCGGGCGGGGAACACTGAAGCTTTCTTT	CASSFGRAGNTEAFF
-	many	TRBV7-9	TRBJ2-2	TGTGCCAGCAGTTTATTGGGATTGAGACCCGGGGAGCTGTTTTTT	CASSLLGLRPGELFF
-	-	TRBV4-2	TRBJ1-2	TGTGCCGGCAGCCTAGAAGGGGGTAGCTTGCCGATCTATGGCTACGCCTTC	CAGSLEGGSLPIYGYAF
-	-	TRBV15	TRBJ2-7	TGTGCCACCAGCAGAGAGACAGGTCTCGAGCAGTACTTC	CATSRETGLEQYF
-	many	TRBV6-1	TRBJ1-4	TGTGCCAGCATGGAGACCGGACTTGGTGAAAAACTGTTTTTT	CASMETGLGEKLFF
TRBD2	many	TRBV3-1	TRBJ2-3	TGTGCCAGCAGCCAAGCACTAGCGGGAGCAGATACGCAGTATTTT	CASSQALAGADTQYF
-	many	TRBV27	TRBJ2-3	TGTGCCAGCAGCCGGGACCAGCGCACAGATACGCAGTATTTT	CASSRDQRTDTQYF
-	-	TRBV2	TRBJ1-6	TGTGCCAGCAGTGAAGACAGGGATAGTAGGTCCTATAATTCACCCCTCCACTTT	CASSEDRDSRSYNSPLHF
TRBD1	many	TRBV7-9	TRBJ2-5	TGTGCCAGCCGGGTGACAGGGGGAATCCAAGAGACCCAGTACTTC	CASRVTGGIQETQYF
TRBD2	many	TRBV19	TRBJ2-2	TGTGCCAGTAGCCCACTAGCGGGAACCGGGGAGCTGTTTTTT	CASSPLAGTGELFF
-	-	TRBV7-2	TRBJ2-7	TGCGCCAGCAGCTCCCGGGACTCGCTCTCCTACGAGCAGTACTTC	CASSSRDSLSYEQYF
-	-	TRBV25-1	TRBJ1-4	TGTGCCAGCAGGGGACCGCAGGGGGAAAAACTGTTTTTT	CASRGPQGEKLFF
-	many	TRBV15	TRBJ1-4	TGTGCCACCAGCATCCCGGGACAAGGTAGTGAAAAACTGTTTTTT	CATSIPGQGSEKLFF
-	many	TRBV6-2/TRBV6-3	TRBJ1-2	TGTGCCAGCAGTCACCGCACTGAAGGCCGGACCTACACCTTC	CASSHRTEGRTYTF
-	many	TRBV10-2	TRBJ2-6	TGCGCCAGCTCCGTCGGGGGGCTGGTCTCTGGGGCCAACGTCCTGACTTTC	CASSVGGLVSGANVLTF
-	many	TRBV9	TRBJ2-6	TGTGCCAGCAGCGTAGCACAGGGTGGCTCTGGGGCCAACGTCCTGACTTTC	CASSVAQGGSGANVLTF
-	-	TRBV28	TRBJ2-7	TGTGCCAGCAGCCCGGGCTACAAGCAGTACTTC	CASSPGYKQYF
-	many	TRBV4-2	TRBJ2-1	TGTGCCAGCAGCCAAGATCGGGACCTTTCTTACAATGAGCAGTTCTTC	CASSQDRDLSYNEQFF
-	many	TRBV5-1	TRBJ1-4	TGCGCCAGCAGCTTAGACCCGGGTACCTATGAAAAACTGTTTTTT	CASSLDPGTYEKLFF
TRBD2	many	TRBV19	TRBJ2-1	TGTGCCAGTAGGCGGACTAGCGGGATCGGAAATGAGCAGTTCTTC	CASRRTSGIGNEQFF